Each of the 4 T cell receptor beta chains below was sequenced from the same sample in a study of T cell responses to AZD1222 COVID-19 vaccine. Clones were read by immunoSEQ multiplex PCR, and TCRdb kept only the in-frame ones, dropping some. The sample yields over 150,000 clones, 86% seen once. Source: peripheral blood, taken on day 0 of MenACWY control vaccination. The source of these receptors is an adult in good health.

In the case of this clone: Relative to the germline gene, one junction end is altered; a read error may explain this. The CDR3 region is CASSPPQGLNAEAFF. DNA for the CDR3: TGTGCCAGCAGTCCCCCGCAGGGGTTGAACGCTGAAGCTTTCTTT. V usage is TRBV27 and J usage is TRBJ1-1; TRBD1 might be the D (6 bases). This CDR3 has 15 residues. Germline CDR1 reads MNHEY; CDR2 reads SMNVEV (reference sequence).

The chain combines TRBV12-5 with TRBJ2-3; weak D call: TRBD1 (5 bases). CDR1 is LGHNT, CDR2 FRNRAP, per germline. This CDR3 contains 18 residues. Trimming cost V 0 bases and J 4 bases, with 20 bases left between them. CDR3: CASGLVRDGAGFADTQYF. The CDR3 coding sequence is TGTGCTAGTGGTTTGGTACGAGACGGAGCAGGGTTCGCAGATACGCAGTATTTT.

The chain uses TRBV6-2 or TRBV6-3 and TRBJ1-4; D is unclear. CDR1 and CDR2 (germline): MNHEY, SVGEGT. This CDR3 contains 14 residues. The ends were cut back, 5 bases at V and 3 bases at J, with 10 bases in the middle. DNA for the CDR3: TGTGCCAGCAGTGGCCGCGCAGCTAATGAAAAACTGTTTTTT. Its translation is CASSGRAANEKLFF.

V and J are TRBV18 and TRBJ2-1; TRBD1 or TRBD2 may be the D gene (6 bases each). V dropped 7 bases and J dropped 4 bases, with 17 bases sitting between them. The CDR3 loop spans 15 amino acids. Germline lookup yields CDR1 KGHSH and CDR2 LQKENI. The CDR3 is CASFIRGLGYNEQFF. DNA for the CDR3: TGTGCCAGCTTCATCCGGGGGCTAGGGTACAATGAGCAGTTCTTC.